This is a list of T cell receptor beta chains from one sample in a study of T cells after posttransplantation cyclophosphamide. Data came from immunoSEQ multiplex PCR; TCRdb stores just in-frame clones and leaves some out. The top ten clones hold over 25% of a sample with roughly 5,900 clones, approximately 1.8% of them seen once. Sequenced material: PBMCs, taken approximately 35 weeks after a stem cell transplant with posttransplant cyclophosphamide. The receptors come from a male patient aged 25-45 years who received an allogeneic stem cell transplant from a related donor, was CMV-positive, and had no GVHD. Some T cells may be supplied by the graft donor. Each CDR3 is given with its conserved first and last residue. D genes are given only for firm matches. Size is stated for part of the rows, as once, few or many counts, or as a class when the clone is expanded.

cdr3_nt cdr3_aa j_call d_call v_call clone_size
TGTGCCAGCAGGGACACTATCTATGGCTACACCTTC CASRDTIYGYTF TRBJ1-2 . TRBV2 few
TGTGCCAGCAGCTTGGCCGCAGGGTTATCTCCTATACGTGGCTACACCTTC CASSLAAGLSPIRGYTF TRBJ1-2 . TRBV5-8 few
TGTGCCAGCAGCTCAAGTAGCGCGAGCGCCCTCGAGCAGTACTTC CASSSSSASALEQYF TRBJ2-7 . TRBV5-5 few
TGTGCCAGCAGCTTAGGGGGCGGCAATCAGCCCCAGCATTTT CASSLGGGNQPQHF TRBJ1-5 . TRBV7-6 few
TGCGCCAGCAGCAAGGGACAGACTGAGACCCAGTACTTC CASSKGQTETQYF TRBJ2-5 TRBD1 TRBV10-1 .
TGTGCCAGTAGTGGGGGGGGCACTGAGCAGTTCTTC CASSGGGTEQFF TRBJ2-1 . TRBV19 .
TGTGCCAGTAGTATGTTCAAGAACACTGAAGCTTTCTTT CASSMFKNTEAFF TRBJ1-1 . TRBV19 .
TGTGCCAGCAGCCGGAGCGGGGCTACTTCAGAGACCCAGTACTTC CASSRSGATSETQYF TRBJ2-5 TRBD2 TRBV13 few
TGCGCCAGCAGCCAGTTTGGAGGGTGGGGGACTGAAGCTTTCTTT CASSQFGGWGTEAFF TRBJ1-1 . TRBV4-3 .
TGTGCCAGCAGCCCCGGACAGTTCGTCGAGCAGTACTTC CASSPGQFVEQYF TRBJ2-7 . TRBV7-8 few
TGTGCCTGGAGGGCTCTCCAGGGAAACTCTGGAAACACCATATATTTT CAWRALQGNSGNTIYF TRBJ1-3 . TRBV30 few
TGTGCCAGCAGTCAGTCCGGGAGGCAGGGTGGTGAAAAACTGTTTTTT CASSQSGRQGGEKLFF TRBJ1-4 . TRBV7-9 .
TGCAGCGTCGCGGGCCCCGATAGAAACACCGGGGAGCTGTTTTTT CSVAGPDRNTGELFF TRBJ2-2 . TRBV29-1 few
TGTGCCACCGCGCGGGGATCGAGGGTCGGGGAGCTGTTTTTT CATARGSRVGELFF TRBJ2-2 . TRBV15 .
TGCAGCGTTGATCTCGGAGGGAGAGCTAATGAAAAACTGTTTTTT CSVDLGGRANEKLFF TRBJ1-4 . TRBV29-1 .
TGTGCCAGCAGCTCTATGCCCGCCCCCGGTGGTCATGAGCAGTTCTTC CASSSMPAPGGHEQFF TRBJ2-1 . TRBV7-3 .
TGTGCCAGCAGCCAAGCCGTGAGGGCAGGTGGAAACACCATATATTTT CASSQAVRAGGNTIYF TRBJ1-3 . TRBV11-2 few
TGCGCCAGCAGCTTGTGGACAGATTATGGCTACACCTTC CASSLWTDYGYTF TRBJ1-2 . TRBV5-1 .
TGTGCCAGCTCAGCCAGGACAGGGACTTTGGAAAAACTGTTTTTT CASSARTGTLEKLFF TRBJ1-4 TRBD1 TRBV18 few
TGTGCCAGCAGCTTATTATACTCGGGACAGGGGGCATACGAGCAGTACTTC CASSLLYSGQGAYEQYF TRBJ2-7 TRBD1 TRBV11-3 .
TGTGCCAGCAGTGTTAGCGGGGGGGCCTACGAGCAGTACTTC CASSVSGGAYEQYF TRBJ2-7 TRBD2 TRBV25-1 few
TGTGCCAGCACCCTTCAGGGTGGGTTGGTGGAGACCCAGTACTTC CASTLQGGLVETQYF TRBJ2-5 . TRBV7-9 few
TGTGCCAGCAGCGATCAGAGGTCCTCTATTCATAATTCACCCCTCCACTTT CASSDQRSSIHNSPLHF TRBJ1-6 . TRBV14 few
TGTGCCAGCAGCGAACTTTCCGAGCAGTACTTC CASSELSEQYF TRBJ2-7 . TRBV2 few
TGTGCCAGCAGCCAAGTGCCGGGACAGGGTCCCAATGAGCAGTTCTTC CASSQVPGQGPNEQFF TRBJ2-1 TRBD1 TRBV14 few
TGTGCCAGCAGCCGTCCACAGGGGACTTTGGATTCACCCCTCCACTTT CASSRPQGTLDSPLHF TRBJ1-6 TRBD1 TRBV4-2 few
TGTGCCAGCAGTCGGACAGGCAAGGAAAACACCATATATTTT CASSRTGKENTIYF TRBJ1-3 TRBD1 TRBV6-6 few
TGTGCCAGCAGCCCCCGGAGCACTGGCACAGATACGCAGTATTTT CASSPRSTGTDTQYF TRBJ2-3 . TRBV4-2 .
TGTGCCAGCTTGCCTAAGACAGGGGACAATCAGGCGCAGCATTTT CASLPKTGDNQAQHF TRBJ1-5 TRBD1 TRBV28 .
TGTGCCTGGGGGAGGGAGGGGTCATACGATACGCAGTATTTT CAWGREGSYDTQYF TRBJ2-3 TRBD2 TRBV30 .
TGTGCCATCAGTAGGTGGGACAGGGGCGAAAGCGGGCCCAGCTCCTACGAGCAGTACTTC CAISRWDRGESGPSSYEQYF TRBJ2-7 TRBD1 TRBV10-3 few
TGTGCCAGCAGCAAACTGCAGGGGAACTATGGCTACACCTTC CASSKLQGNYGYTF TRBJ1-2 . TRBV6-5 few
TGTGCCAACGACAGGGGGCGCGACACTGAAGCTTTCTTT CANDRGRDTEAFF TRBJ1-1 TRBD1 TRBV10-3 few
TGTGCCAGCAGCTCCCGCCGGGGTTACGAGCAGTACTTC CASSSRRGYEQYF TRBJ2-7 . TRBV7-2 few
TGTGCCAGCAGTTTAACCCTTGGGGGGGGTTACTACGAGCAGTACTTC CASSLTLGGGYYEQYF TRBJ2-7 TRBD2 TRBV27 few
TGTGCCATCAGTACAGCGGGAGGTGAGCAGTTCTTC CAISTAGGEQFF TRBJ2-1 TRBD2 TRBV10-3 .
TGTGCCAACCCTAGGGTGGGGGCAGGCCCCTGCTACGAGCAGTACTTC CANPRVGAGPCYEQYF TRBJ2-7 . TRBV6-6 few
TGTGCCAGCAGCTTTAACCCCGGGACAACCTATAATGAAAAACTGTTTTTT CASSFNPGTTYNEKLFF TRBJ1-4 . TRBV7-2 .
TGCGCCAGCAGCTACCCCGAGCAGGGACAGCCGAACACCGGGGAGCTGTTTTTT CASSYPEQGQPNTGELFF TRBJ2-2 TRBD1 TRBV4-1 few
TGTGCCAGCTCACCTTGGACAGGGCGCCACCAAGAGACCCAGTACTTC CASSPWTGRHQETQYF TRBJ2-5 TRBD1 TRBV18 .
TGCGCCAGCAGCTACAGTGGGGGCCCGAACACTGAAGCTTTCTTT CASSYSGGPNTEAFF TRBJ1-1 . TRBV4-3 .
TGTGCCAGCAGTTACGAGGGGGCGAATTCGGATGAGCAGTTCTTC CASSYEGANSDEQFF TRBJ2-1 TRBD1 TRBV6-5 hyperexpanded
TGTGCCAGCAGCTTAGATAACGCGGGCAATGAGCAGTTCTTC CASSLDNAGNEQFF TRBJ2-1 . TRBV7-2 few
TGCGCCAGCAGCACCGGGACTAGCGGGGGGAGAGATACGCAGTATTTT CASSTGTSGGRDTQYF TRBJ2-3 TRBD2 TRBV5-1 few
TGTGCCAGCTCACCACCACAGGGAAATCAGCCCCAGCATTTT CASSPPQGNQPQHF TRBJ1-5 . TRBV18 few
TGTGCCAGCTCACCAGTTTCGGGTACTAGCACAGATACGCAGTATTTT CASSPVSGTSTDTQYF TRBJ2-3 . TRBV18 .
TGTGCCAGCCGTTGGGACAGCCAAGAGACCCAGTACTTC CASRWDSQETQYF TRBJ2-5 TRBD1 TRBV18 few
TGCGCCAGCAGCCAAAATCTCGGACTCCCCAGTACTGAGCAGTTCTTC CASSQNLGLPSTEQFF TRBJ2-1 . TRBV5-1 .
TGTGCCAGTAGTTTCGCCGGGACAGGGGACTCTGGAAACACCATATATTTT CASSFAGTGDSGNTIYF TRBJ1-3 TRBD1 TRBV19 .